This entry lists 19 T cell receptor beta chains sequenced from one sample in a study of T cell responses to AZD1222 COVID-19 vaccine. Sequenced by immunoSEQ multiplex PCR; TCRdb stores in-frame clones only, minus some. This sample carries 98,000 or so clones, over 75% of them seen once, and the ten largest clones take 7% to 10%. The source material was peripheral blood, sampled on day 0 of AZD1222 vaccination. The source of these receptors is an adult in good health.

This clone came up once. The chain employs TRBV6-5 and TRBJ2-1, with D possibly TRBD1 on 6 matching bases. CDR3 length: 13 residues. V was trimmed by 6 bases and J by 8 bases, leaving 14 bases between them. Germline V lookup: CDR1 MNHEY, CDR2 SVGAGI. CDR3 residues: CASRLNRVDEQFF. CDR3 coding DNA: TGTGCCAGCAGACTTAACAGGGTGGATGAGCAGTTCTTC.

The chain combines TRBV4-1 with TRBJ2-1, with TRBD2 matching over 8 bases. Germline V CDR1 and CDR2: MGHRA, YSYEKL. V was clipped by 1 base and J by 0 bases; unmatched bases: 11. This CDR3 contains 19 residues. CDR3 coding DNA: TGCGCCAGCAGCCAAGGCCCCGGACTAGCAGCTGTCTCCTACAATGAGCAGTTCTTC. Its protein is CASSQGPGLAAVSYNEQFF.

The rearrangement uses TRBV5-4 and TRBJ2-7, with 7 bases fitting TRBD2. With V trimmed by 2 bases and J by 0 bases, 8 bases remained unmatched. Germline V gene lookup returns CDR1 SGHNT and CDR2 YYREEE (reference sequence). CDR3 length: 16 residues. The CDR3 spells CASSFKAGVSSYEQYF. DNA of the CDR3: TGTGCCAGCAGCTTCAAGGCGGGAGTGAGCTCCTACGAGCAGTACTTC.

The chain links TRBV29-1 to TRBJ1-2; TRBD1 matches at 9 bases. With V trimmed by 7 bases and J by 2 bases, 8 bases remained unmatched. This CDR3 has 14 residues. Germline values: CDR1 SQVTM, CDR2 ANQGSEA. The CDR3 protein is CSAGTGSRNYGYTF. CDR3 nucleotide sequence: TGCAGCGCTGGGACAGGGTCGAGGAACTATGGCTACACCTTC.

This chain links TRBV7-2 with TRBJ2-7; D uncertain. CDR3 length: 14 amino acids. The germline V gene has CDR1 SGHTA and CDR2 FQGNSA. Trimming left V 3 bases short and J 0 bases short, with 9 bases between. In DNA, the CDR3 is TGTGCCAGCAGCTTCGGACGGTCCTCCTACGAGCAGTACTTC. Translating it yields CASSFGRSSYEQYF.

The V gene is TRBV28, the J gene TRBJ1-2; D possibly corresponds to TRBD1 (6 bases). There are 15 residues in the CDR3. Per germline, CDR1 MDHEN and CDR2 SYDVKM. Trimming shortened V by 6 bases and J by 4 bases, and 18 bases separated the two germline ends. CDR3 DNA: TGTGCCAGCAGACTCTCACAGGGAGCAGTCTATGGCTACACCTTC. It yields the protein CASRLSQGAVYGYTF.

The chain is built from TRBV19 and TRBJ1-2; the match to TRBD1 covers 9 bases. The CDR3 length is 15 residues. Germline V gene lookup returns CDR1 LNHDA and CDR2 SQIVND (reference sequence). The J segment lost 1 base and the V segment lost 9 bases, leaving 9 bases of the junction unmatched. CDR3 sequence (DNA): TGTGCCAGCACCCCTGTGACAGGGGGTAACTATGGCTACACCTTC. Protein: CASTPVTGGNYGYTF.

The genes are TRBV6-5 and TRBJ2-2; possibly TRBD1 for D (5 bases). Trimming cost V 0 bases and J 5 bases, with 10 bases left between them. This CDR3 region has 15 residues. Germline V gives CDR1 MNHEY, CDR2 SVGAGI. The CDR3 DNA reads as TGTGCCAGCAGTTACTCCCGGCAGGGAACCGGGGAGCTGTTTTTT. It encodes CASSYSRQGTGELFF.

CDR3 in DNA: TGTGCCAGCAGCGTGTTGGCCCAGAACACTGAAGCTTTCTTT. The encoded protein is CASSVLAQNTEAFF. The rearrangement uses TRBV9 and TRBJ1-1; unclear D gene. Trimming left V 2 bases short and J 1 base short, with 9 bases between. Germline assignment: CDR1 SGDLS and CDR2 YYNGEE. The CDR3 runs 14 residues.

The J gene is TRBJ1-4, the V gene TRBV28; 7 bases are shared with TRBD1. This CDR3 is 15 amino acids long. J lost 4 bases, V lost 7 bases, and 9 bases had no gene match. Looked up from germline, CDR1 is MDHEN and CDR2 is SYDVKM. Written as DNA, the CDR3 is TGTGCCAGCAATCCGGGACAGAGCCTTAATGAAAAACTGTTTTTT. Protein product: CASNPGQSLNEKLFF. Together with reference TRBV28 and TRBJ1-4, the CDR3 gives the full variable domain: DVKVTQSSRYLVKRTGEKVFLECVQDMDHENMFWYRQDPGLGLRLIYFSYDVKMKEKGDIPEGYSVSREKKERFSLILESASTNQTSMYLCASNPGQSLNEKLFFGSGTQLSVL.

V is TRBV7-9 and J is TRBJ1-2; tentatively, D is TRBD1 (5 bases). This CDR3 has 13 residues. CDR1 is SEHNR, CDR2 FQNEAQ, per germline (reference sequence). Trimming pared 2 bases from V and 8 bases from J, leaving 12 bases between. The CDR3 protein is CASSLIGAQGYTF. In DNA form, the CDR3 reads TGTGCCAGCAGCTTAATAGGGGCGCAGGGCTACACCTTC.

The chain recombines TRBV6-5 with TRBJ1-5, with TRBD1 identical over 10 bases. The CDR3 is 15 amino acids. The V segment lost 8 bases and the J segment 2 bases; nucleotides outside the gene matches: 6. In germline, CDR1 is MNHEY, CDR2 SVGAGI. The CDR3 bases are TGTGCCAGCGGGTGGGACAGGGGAGGCAATCAGCCCCAGCATTTT. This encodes CASGWDRGGNQPQHF.

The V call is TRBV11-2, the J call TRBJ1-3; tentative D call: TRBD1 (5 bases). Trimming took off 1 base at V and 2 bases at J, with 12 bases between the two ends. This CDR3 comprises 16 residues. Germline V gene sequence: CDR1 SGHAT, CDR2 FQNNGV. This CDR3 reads CASSLGETGAGNTIYF. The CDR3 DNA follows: TGTGCCAGCAGCTTAGGGGAGACGGGGGCTGGAAACACCATATATTTT.

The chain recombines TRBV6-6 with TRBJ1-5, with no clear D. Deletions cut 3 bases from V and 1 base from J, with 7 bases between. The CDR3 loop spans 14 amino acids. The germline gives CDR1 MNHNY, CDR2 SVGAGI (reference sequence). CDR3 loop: CASSYRGSNQPQHF. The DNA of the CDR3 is TGTGCCAGCAGTTATCGAGGGAGCAATCAGCCCCAGCATTTT.

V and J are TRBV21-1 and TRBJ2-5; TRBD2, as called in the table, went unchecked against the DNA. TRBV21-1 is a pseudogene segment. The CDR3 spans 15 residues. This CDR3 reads CASNTLSGRKETQYF. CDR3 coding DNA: TGTGCCAGCAACACTCTGAGCGGGAGGAAAGAGACCCAGTACTTC.

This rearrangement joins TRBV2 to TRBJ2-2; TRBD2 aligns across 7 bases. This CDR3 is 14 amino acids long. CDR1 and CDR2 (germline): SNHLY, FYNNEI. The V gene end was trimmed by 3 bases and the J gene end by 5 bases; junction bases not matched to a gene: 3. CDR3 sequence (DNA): TGTGCCAGCAGTGAGACTAGCAGGACCGGGGAGCTGTTTTTT. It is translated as CASSETSRTGELFF.

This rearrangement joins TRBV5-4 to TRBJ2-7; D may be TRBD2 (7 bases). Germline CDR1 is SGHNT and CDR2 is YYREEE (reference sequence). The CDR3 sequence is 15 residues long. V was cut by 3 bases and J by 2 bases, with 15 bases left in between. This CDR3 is CASSWGASGPYEQYF. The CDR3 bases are TGTGCCAGCAGCTGGGGGGCTAGCGGACCCTACGAGCAGTACTTC.

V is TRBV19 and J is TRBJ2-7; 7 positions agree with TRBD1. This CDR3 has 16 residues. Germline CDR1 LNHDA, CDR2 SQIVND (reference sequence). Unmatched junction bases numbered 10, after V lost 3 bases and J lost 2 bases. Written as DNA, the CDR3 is TGTGCCAGTAGTATCTCAATGAAGGGGGCGACCTACGAGCAGTACTTC. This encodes CASSISMKGATYEQYF.

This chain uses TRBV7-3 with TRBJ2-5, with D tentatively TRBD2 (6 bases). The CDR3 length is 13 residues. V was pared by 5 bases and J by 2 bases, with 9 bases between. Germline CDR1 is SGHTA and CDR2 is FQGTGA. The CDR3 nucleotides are TGTGCCAGCAGCGCCGGGACTCAAGAGACCCAGTACTTC. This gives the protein CASSAGTQETQYF.